The T cell receptor beta chain described here comes from a study of siplizumab effects on memory and regulatory T cells. General study results and limits: Under siplizumab, alloreactive sequences traced to unstimulated CD4+ memory cells were significantly reduced. Under siplizumab, an average approximately 71% of mappable alloreactive CD4+ clones were Treg-derived, compared with 26.9% in controls. The naive T cell population seemed more diverse than memory cells and seemed a major contributor to the alloresponse.

CDR1 SGHAT and CDR2 FQNNGV come from the germline V gene. This CDR3 is 15 amino acids long. The V gene lost 4 bases and the J gene lost 2 bases, with 12 bases spanning the gap. Concerning this clone: Its antigen is as yet unknown.

Repertoires were generated with immunoSEQ multiplex PCR, while TCRdb's copy carries only in-frame clones and drops some. The table includes about 120,000 clones, roughly 94% detected once. This TCR derives from a human donor in good health. The source material was non-Treg CD4+ T cells sorted from blood. The V gene is TRBV11-2, the J gene TRBJ1-5; D perhaps matches TRBD1 (5 bases). CDR3 region: CASSSGGDRNQPQHF. CDR3 coding DNA: TGTGCCAGCAGCTCCGGAGGGGACCGCAATCAGCCCCAGCATTTT.